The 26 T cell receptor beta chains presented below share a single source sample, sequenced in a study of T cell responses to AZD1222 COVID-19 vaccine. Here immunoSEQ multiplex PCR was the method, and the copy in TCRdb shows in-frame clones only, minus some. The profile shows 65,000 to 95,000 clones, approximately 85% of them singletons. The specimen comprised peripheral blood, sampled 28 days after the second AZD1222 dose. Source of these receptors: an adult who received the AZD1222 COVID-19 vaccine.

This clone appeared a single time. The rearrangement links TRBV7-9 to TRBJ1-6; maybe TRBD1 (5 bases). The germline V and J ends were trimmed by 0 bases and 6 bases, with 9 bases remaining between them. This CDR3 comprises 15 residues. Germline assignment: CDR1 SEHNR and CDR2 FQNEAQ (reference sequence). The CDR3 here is CASSLASQGNSPLHF. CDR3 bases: TGTGCCAGCAGCTTAGCGTCTCAGGGTAATTCACCCCTCCACTTT.

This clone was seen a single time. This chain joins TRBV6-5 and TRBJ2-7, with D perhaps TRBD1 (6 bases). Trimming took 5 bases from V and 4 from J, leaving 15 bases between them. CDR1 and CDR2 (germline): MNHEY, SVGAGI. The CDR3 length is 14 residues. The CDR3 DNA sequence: TGTGCCAGCAGTCCAGGGGTACAGGGTTACGAGCAGTACTTC. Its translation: CASSPGVQGYEQYF.

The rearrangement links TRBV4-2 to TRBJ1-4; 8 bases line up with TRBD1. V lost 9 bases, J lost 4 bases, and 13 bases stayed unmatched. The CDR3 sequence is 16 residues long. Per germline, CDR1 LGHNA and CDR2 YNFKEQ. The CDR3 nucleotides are TGTGCCAGTAGGTTTGGGAACAGGGGGAGTAATGAAAAACTGTTTTTT. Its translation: CASRFGNRGSNEKLFF.

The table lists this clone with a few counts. The CDR3 region is CASSLGGLISRNEQFF. The CDR3 DNA is TGTGCCAGCAGCTTGGGGGGACTAATAAGCCGCAATGAGCAGTTCTTC. The chain employs TRBV5-4 and TRBJ2-1, with TRBD2 matching 7 bases. The CDR3 has 16 amino acids. Germline trimming cut 0 bases from V and 6 bases from J; bases unmatched to any gene: 9. CDR1 is SGHNT and CDR2 is YYREEE in the germline V gene (reference sequence).

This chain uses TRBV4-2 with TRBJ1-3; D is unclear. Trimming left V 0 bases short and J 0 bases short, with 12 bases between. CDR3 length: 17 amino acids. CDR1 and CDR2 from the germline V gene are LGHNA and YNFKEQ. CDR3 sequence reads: CASSQEFLRYSGNTIYF. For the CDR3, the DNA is TGTGCCAGCAGCCAAGAATTTTTACGATACTCTGGAAACACCATATATTTT.

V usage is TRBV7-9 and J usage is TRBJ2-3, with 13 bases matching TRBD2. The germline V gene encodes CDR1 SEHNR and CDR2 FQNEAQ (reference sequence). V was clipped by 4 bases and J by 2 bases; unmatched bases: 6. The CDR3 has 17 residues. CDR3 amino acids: CASSSPTSGGTTDTQYF. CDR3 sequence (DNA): TGTGCCAGCAGCTCACCGACTAGCGGGGGGACCACAGATACGCAGTATTTT.

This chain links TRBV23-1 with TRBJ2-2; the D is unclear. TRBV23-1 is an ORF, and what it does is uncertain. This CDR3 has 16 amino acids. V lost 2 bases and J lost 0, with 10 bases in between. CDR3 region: CASSQPGPANTGELFF. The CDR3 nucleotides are TGCGCCAGCAGTCAACCCGGGCCTGCGAACACCGGGGAGCTGTTTTTT.

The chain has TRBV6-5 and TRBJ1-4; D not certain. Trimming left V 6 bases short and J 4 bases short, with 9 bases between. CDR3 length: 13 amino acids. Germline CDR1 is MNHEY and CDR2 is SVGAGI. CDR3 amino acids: CASRGQINEKLFF. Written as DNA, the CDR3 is TGTGCCAGCAGAGGCCAGATTAATGAAAAACTGTTTTTT.

CDR3 nucleotides: TGTGCCAGCAGCCCGCGGGGGCGGGATACGCAGTATTTT. Amino acids: CASSPRGRDTQYF. V is TRBV3-1 (or the pseudogene TRBV3-2) and J is TRBJ2-3; maybe TRBD2 (7 bases). Germline-derived CDR1 and CDR2 are LGHDT and YNNKEL (reference sequence). Trimming stripped 4 bases from V and 6 bases from J, with 11 bases between. This CDR3 comprises 13 residues.

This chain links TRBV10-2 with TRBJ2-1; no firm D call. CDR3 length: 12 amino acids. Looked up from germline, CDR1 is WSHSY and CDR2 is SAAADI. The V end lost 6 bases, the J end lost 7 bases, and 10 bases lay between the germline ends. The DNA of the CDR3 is TGCGCCAGCAGAAGCCCCGGGAATGAGCAGTTCTTC. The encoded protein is CASRSPGNEQFF.

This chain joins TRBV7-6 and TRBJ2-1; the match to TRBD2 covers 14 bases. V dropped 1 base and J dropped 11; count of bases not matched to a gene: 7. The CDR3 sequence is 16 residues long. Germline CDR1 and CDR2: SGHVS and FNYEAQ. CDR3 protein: CASSLGSGTSGGQQFF. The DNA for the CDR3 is TGTGCCAGCAGCTTAGGAAGTGGGACTAGCGGGGGCCAGCAGTTCTTC.

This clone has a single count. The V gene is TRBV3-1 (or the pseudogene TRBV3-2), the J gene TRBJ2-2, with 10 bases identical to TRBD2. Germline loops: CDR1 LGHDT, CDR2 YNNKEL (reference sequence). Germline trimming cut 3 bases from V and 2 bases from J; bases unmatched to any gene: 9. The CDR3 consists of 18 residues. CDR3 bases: TGTGCCAGCAGCCAGAGGGCTAGCGGGGGACCTAACACCGGGGAGCTGTTTTTT. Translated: CASSQRASGGPNTGELFF.

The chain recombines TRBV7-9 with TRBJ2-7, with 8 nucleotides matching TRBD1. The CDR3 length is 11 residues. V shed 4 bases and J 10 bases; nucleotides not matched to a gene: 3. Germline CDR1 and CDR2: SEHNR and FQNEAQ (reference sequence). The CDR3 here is CASSSGQGQYF. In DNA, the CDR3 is TGTGCCAGCAGCTCAGGACAGGGTCAGTACTTC. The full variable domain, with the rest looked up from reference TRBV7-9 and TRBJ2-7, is DTGVSQNPRHKITKRGQNVTFRCDPISEHNRLYWYRQTLGQGPEFLTYFQNEAQLEKSRLLSDRFSAERPKGSFSTLEIQRTEQGDSAMYLCASSSGQGQYFGPGTRLTVT.

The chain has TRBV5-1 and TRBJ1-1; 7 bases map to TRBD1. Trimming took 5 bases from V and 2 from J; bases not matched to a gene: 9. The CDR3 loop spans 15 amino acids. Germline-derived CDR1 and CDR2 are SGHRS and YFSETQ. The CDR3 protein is CASRLPGQTNTEAFF. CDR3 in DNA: TGCGCCAGCAGGCTCCCGGGACAGACTAACACTGAAGCTTTCTTT.

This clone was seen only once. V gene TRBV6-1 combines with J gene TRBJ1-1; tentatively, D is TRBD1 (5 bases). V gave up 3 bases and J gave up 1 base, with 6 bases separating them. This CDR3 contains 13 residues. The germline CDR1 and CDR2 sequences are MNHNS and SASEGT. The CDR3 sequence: CASSEGPNTEAFF. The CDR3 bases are TGTGCCAGCAGTGAGGGGCCGAACACTGAAGCTTTCTTT.

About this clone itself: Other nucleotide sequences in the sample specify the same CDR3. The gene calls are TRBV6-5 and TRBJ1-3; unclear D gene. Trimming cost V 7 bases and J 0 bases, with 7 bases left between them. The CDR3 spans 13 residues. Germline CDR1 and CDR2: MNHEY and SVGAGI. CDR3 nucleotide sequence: TGTGCCAGCACTACCGACTCTGGAAACACCATATATTTT. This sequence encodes CASTTDSGNTIYF.

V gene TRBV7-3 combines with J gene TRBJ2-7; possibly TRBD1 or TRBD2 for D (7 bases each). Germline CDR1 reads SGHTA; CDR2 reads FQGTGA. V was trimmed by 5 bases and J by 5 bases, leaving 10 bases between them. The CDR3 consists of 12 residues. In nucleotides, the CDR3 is TGTGCCAGCAGCCCAGGGGGGGACGAGCAGTACTTC. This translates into CASSPGGDEQYF.

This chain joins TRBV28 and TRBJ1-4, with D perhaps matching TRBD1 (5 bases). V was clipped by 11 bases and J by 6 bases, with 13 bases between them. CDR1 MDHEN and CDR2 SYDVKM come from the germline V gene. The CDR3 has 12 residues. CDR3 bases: TGTGCCGTACTGGGGCAGGATGAAAAACTGTTTTTT. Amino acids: CAVLGQDEKLFF.

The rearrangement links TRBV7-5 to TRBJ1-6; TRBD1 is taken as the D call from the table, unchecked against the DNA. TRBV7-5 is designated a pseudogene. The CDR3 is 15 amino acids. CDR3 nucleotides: TGTGCCAGAAGCTTGGGACAGGCCTATAATTCACCCCTCCACTTT. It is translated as CARSLGQAYNSPLHF.

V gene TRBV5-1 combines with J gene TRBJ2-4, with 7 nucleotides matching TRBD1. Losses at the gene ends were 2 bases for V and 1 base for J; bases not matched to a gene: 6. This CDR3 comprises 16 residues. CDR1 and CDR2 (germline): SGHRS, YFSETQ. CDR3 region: CASSFTGDEAKNIQYF. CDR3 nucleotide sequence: TGCGCCAGCAGCTTTACAGGGGATGAGGCCAAAAACATTCAGTACTTC.

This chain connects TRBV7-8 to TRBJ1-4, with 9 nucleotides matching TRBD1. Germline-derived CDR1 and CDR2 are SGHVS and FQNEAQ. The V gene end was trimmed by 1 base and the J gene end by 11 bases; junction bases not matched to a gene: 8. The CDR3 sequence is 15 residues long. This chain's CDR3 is CASSLGTGATIKLFF. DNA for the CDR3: TGTGCCAGCAGCTTAGGGACAGGGGCCACTATTAAACTGTTTTTT.

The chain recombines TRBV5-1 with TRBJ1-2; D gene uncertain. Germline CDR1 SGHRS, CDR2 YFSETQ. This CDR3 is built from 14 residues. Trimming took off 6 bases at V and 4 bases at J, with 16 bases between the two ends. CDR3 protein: CASTFSGLSYGYTF. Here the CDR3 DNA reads TGCGCCAGCACGTTTTCCGGGTTGAGCTATGGCTACACCTTC.

CDR3 sequence (DNA): TGTGCCAGCAGCTTAGTTCCCTCTGGGTCAAATGAGCAGTTCTTC. The encoded protein is CASSLVPSGSNEQFF. V gene TRBV7-9 combines with J gene TRBJ2-1; D gene uncertain. The length of the CDR3 is 15 residues. The germline V gene has CDR1 SEHNR and CDR2 FQNEAQ (reference sequence). V gave up 1 base and J gave up 7 bases, with 14 bases separating them.

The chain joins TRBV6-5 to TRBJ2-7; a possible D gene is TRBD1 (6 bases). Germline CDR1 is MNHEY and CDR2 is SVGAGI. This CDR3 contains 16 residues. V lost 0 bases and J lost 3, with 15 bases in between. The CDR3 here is CASSYSPQQGSYEQYF. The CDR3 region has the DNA TGTGCCAGCAGTTACTCCCCCCAACAGGGAAGCTACGAGCAGTACTTC.

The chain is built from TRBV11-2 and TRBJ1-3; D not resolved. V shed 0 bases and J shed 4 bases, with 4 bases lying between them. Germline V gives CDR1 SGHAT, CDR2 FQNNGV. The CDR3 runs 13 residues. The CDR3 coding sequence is TGTGCCAGCAGCTTAGACAGGGGAAACACCATATATTTT. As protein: CASSLDRGNTIYF.

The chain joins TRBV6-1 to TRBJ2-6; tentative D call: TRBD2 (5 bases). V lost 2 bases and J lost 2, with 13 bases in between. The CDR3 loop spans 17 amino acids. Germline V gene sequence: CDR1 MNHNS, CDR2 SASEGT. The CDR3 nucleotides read TGTGCCAGCAGTGAAATTCGGGGTAATACTGGGGCCAACGTCCTGACTTTC. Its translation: CASSEIRGNTGANVLTF.